A single sample gave rise to the 18 T cell receptor beta chains below, sequenced in a study of cytomegalovirus exposure and HLA in healthy donors. The PCR had 60 Vbeta and 13 Jbeta primers. Sequenced by immunoSEQ multiplex PCR; TCRdb stores in-frame clones only, minus some. The data show 150,000 to 200,000 clones, around 79% seen once. The sample comprised PBMCs. These TCRs come from a woman aged 30 to 39 in good health and CMV-seropositive.

The chain recombines TRBV7-9 with TRBJ1-2, with 10 bases aligning to TRBD1. The V segment lost 1 base and the J segment 6 bases; nucleotides outside the gene matches: 5. This CDR3 has 15 amino acids. Germline lookup yields CDR1 SEHNR and CDR2 FQNEAQ (reference sequence). This CDR3 reads CASSLGGQGGHGYTF. As DNA, the CDR3 is TGTGCCAGCAGCTTAGGAGGACAGGGGGGCCATGGCTACACCTTC.

The count of this clone is one. The J gene is TRBJ2-2, the V gene TRBV5-1; TRBD2 matches at 12 bases. From germline, CDR1 is SGHRS and CDR2 YFSETQ. Trimming cost V 4 bases and J 3 bases; bases outside gene matches: 4. CDR3 length: 16 amino acids. The CDR3 is CASSARLAGDTGELFF. The CDR3 DNA is TGCGCCAGCAGCGCCCGACTAGCGGGGGACACCGGGGAGCTGTTTTTT.

The J gene is TRBJ1-1, the V gene TRBV5-1, with D maybe TRBD1 (6 bases). Germline V gene sequence: CDR1 SGHRS, CDR2 YFSETQ. The CDR3 has 14 residues. V lost 4 bases to trimming and J lost 0 bases, with 10 bases between them. The CDR3 DNA follows: TGCGCCAGCAGCGCCAAGGGGGTGAACACTGAAGCTTTCTTT. Its protein product is CASSAKGVNTEAFF.

V and J are TRBV4-1 and TRBJ1-1; D is perhaps TRBD1 (5 bases). Per the germline V gene, CDR1 is MGHRA and CDR2 is YSYEKL. This CDR3 contains 13 residues. The V end lost 0 bases, the J end lost 7 bases, and 9 bases lay between the germline ends. The CDR3 here is CASSQDRGDEAFF. Here the CDR3 DNA reads TGCGCCAGCAGCCAAGATCGGGGGGATGAAGCTTTCTTT.

The chain has TRBV6-5 and TRBJ2-5; D call uncertain. V was trimmed by 2 bases and J by 3 bases, leaving 13 bases between them. The CDR3 is made up of 15 amino acids. The germline V gene encodes CDR1 MNHEY and CDR2 SVGAGI. CDR3 residues: CASSYTINTKETQYF. Here the CDR3 DNA reads TGTGCCAGCAGTTACACGATAAACACAAAAGAGACCCAGTACTTC.

In its sample, this clone was seen once. This rearrangement joins TRBV7-9 to TRBJ2-5; 8 bases are a match to TRBD1. Germline CDR1 reads SEHNR; CDR2 reads FQNEAQ (reference sequence). The CDR3 is 15 amino acids. The V gene end was trimmed by 5 bases and the J gene end by 4 bases; junction bases not matched to a gene: 9. CDR3 bases: TGTGCCAGCAGCACACCCCAGGGGGCACGAGAGACCCAGTACTTC. This encodes CASSTPQGARETQYF. The complete variable domain, with remaining parts taken from reference TRBV7-9 and TRBJ2-5, reads DTGVSQNPRHKITKRGQNVTFRCDPISEHNRLYWYRQTLGQGPEFLTYFQNEAQLEKSRLLSDRFSAERPKGSFSTLEIQRTEQGDSAMYLCASSTPQGARETQYFGPGTRLLVL.

With regard to this clone: Other DNA sequences within the sample encode an identical CDR3. This sequence joins TRBV2 and TRBJ2-1; TRBD2 matches at 12 bases. Germline V lookup: CDR1 SNHLY, CDR2 FYNNEI. The junction had 4 bases not matched to a gene; V was cut back by 8 bases and J by 8 bases. CDR3 length: 13 residues. The CDR3 DNA reads as TGTGCCAGCGGGGGACTAGCGGGTGATGAGCAGTTCTTC. Amino acids: CASGGLAGDEQFF.

The chain couples TRBV29-1 to TRBJ1-5; 9 nucleotides line up with TRBD1. Germline V gene data show CDR1 as SQVTM and CDR2 as ANQGSEA. Unmatched junction bases numbered 4, after V lost 6 bases and J lost 1 base. This CDR3 is 14 amino acids long. The CDR3 DNA sequence: TGCAGCGTACTAGACAGGGGGAGCAATCAGCCCCAGCATTTT. Its translation: CSVLDRGSNQPQHF.

The rearrangement uses TRBV7-9 and TRBJ2-7, with 9 bases lining up with TRBD2. Trimming removed 1 base from V and 6 bases from J; junction bases left unmatched: 10. The V gene's germline CDR1 is SEHNR and CDR2 FQNEAQ (reference sequence). This CDR3 region has 16 residues. The CDR3 region has the DNA TGTGCCAGCAGCTTAGATATGGGGGTAGCGGGAGTCGAGCAGTACTTC. This codes for CASSLDMGVAGVEQYF.

The V gene is TRBV18, the J gene TRBJ1-2; perhaps TRBD1 as D (6 bases). CDR3 size: 13 residues. The germline V gene has CDR1 KGHSH and CDR2 LQKENI. V was shortened by 3 bases and J by 2 bases, with 7 bases between the two germline ends. DNA of the CDR3: TGTGCCAGCTCACCCACAGGGAACTATGGCTACACCTTC. As protein: CASSPTGNYGYTF.

V gene TRBV18 combines with J gene TRBJ2-3, with D possibly being TRBD2 (6 bases). Germline CDR1 KGHSH, CDR2 LQKENI. The CDR3 extends over 17 amino acids. V was trimmed by 4 bases and J by 1 base, leaving 18 bases between them. CDR3 residues: CASSLRASSGRTDTQYF. For the CDR3, the DNA is TGTGCCAGCTCACTGAGGGCCTCCAGCGGGCGCACAGATACGCAGTATTTT.

This clone occurred a few times. The chain combines TRBV15 with TRBJ2-3, with D unclear. There are 15 residues in the CDR3. V lost 1 base and J 0 bases, leaving 8 bases between the germline ends. Germline lookup yields CDR1 LNHNV and CDR2 YYDKDF (reference sequence). DNA for the CDR3: TGTGCCACCAGCAGAGCAGGTGGGAGCACAGATACGCAGTATTTT. This codes for CATSRAGGSTDTQYF.

V is TRBV10-3 and J is TRBJ2-3, with 9 bases that match TRBD2. V lost 8 bases, J lost 2 bases, and 8 bases stayed unmatched. This CDR3 contains 15 residues. Germline CDR1 and CDR2: ENHRY and SYGVKD. Written as DNA, the CDR3 is TGTGCCATCGGGGAGGCTAGCGGGGACACAGATACGCAGTATTTT. Protein product: CAIGEASGDTDTQYF.

This rearrangement joins TRBV28 to TRBJ2-7; 12 positions match TRBD1. Unmatched junction bases numbered 7, after V lost 5 bases and J lost 2 bases. The germline gives CDR1 MDHEN, CDR2 SYDVKM. The CDR3 spans 16 residues. The CDR3 DNA sequence: TGTGCCAGCAGTCTAAGCGGGACAGGGGGCACCTACGAGCAGTACTTC. Protein: CASSLSGTGGTYEQYF.

This clone was picked up a small number of times. The chain recombines TRBV6-6 with TRBJ2-7; D remains ambiguous. V gave up 6 bases and J gave up 3 bases, with 15 bases separating them. Germline-derived CDR1 and CDR2 are MNHNY and SVGAGI (reference sequence). This CDR3 region has 14 residues. The CDR3 sequence is CASSSRRGYYEQYF. In DNA, the CDR3 is TGTGCCAGCAGCTCCCGGCGCGGCTACTACGAGCAGTACTTC.

DNA for the CDR3: TGCGCCAGCAGCTTCGGGAACTCCTACGAGCAGTACTTC. Its translation: CASSFGNSYEQYF. V gene TRBV5-1 combines with J gene TRBJ2-7, with D possibly TRBD2 on 5 matching bases. The CDR3 has 13 amino acids. Germline V gene lookup returns CDR1 SGHRS and CDR2 YFSETQ. V lost 2 bases, J lost 0 bases, and 6 bases lay in between.

CDR3 residues: CASSYIGTSGSATDTQYF. For the CDR3, the DNA is TGCGCCAGCAGTTATATCGGGACTAGCGGGAGCGCGACAGATACGCAGTATTTT. This chain uses TRBV5-1 with TRBJ2-3, with 14 bases matching TRBD2. CDR3 length: 18 amino acids. J gave up 3 bases and V 5 bases, and 11 bases lay outside the gene matches. Germline CDR1 is SGHRS and CDR2 is YFSETQ.

The DNA for the CDR3 is TGTGCCAGCAGACTAGCGGGACGTGCGGAGACCCAGTACTTC. Encoded protein: CASRLAGRAETQYF. This chain links TRBV11-2 with TRBJ2-5; 10 nucleotides align to TRBD2. Germline CDR1 SGHAT, CDR2 FQNNGV. The CDR3 loop spans 14 amino acids. The V segment lost 6 bases and the J segment 5 bases; nucleotides outside the gene matches: 6.